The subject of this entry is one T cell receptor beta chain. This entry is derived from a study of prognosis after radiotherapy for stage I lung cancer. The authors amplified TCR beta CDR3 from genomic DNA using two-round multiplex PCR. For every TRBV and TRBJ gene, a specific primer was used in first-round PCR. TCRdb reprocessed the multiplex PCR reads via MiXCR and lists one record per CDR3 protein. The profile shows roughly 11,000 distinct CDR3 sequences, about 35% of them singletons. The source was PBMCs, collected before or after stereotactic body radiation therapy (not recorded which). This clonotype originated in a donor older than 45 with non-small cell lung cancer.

CDR3 nucleotide sequence: TGTGCCACCCAACGGCAGGGGGGCAATGAGCAGTTCTTC. Protein: CATQRQGGNEQFF. The chain couples TRBV24-1 to TRBJ2-1, with a tentative D call TRBD1 (7 bases). This CDR3 is 13 amino acids long. Trimming stripped 9 bases from V and 6 bases from J, with 14 bases between. The germline V gene has CDR1 KGHDR and CDR2 SFDVKD.